The source of this TCR beta chain is a study of cytomegalovirus exposure and HLA in healthy donors. The CDR3 has 15 residues. Trimming took 1 base from V and 5 from J; bases not matched to a gene: 4. Germline V gene sequence: CDR1 SGHRS, CDR2 YFSETQ. With 60 Vbeta and 13 Jbeta primers, the PCR was carried out. Assay used: immunoSEQ multiplex PCR; TCRdb lists only in-frame clones, some missing. The data show about 210,000 clones, roughly 79% seen once. Study observations and caveats: High sensitivity and specificity were reportedly achieved when the classifier diagnosed cytomegalovirus status. Among the sequence variants, a highly shared cluster was likely an artifact of sequencing. Prior analysis indicated that the majority of TCR beta V segments exhibited productivity approximately 87% or approximately 30% of the time. HLA alleles showed associations with about 17,000 TCR beta sequences in a later analysis, at a 0.05 false discovery rate.

Turning to this clone: What it recognizes is unknown.

This chain joins TRBV5-1 and TRBJ2-1; 9 bases line up with TRBD2. Sequenced: PBMCs. This clonotype originated in a male donor in good health and CMV-seronegative. CDR3 sequence: CASSLLASGNNEQFF. CDR3 in DNA: TGCGCCAGCAGCTTGTTGGCTAGCGGGAACAATGAGCAGTTCTTC.